The rows below give T cell receptor beta chains drawn from one sample of a study of control samples from healthy donors and cancer patients. Profiling relied on immunoSEQ multiplex PCR, and the TCRdb table lists in-frame clones only, not all of them. The table lists 70,000 to 100,000 clones, 70% to 90% of them singletons. The sample comprised blood. The receptors stem from a woman aged 60-70 years in good health. CDR3s include the opening cysteine and the closing phenylalanine or tryptophan. Clone size appears in some rows only: once, few, many, or a class for an expanded clone.

j_gene: TRBJ2-1
abundance: .
v_gene: TRBV2
CDR3aa: CASSYRDEQFF

j_gene: TRBJ2-5
abundance: .
v_gene: TRBV4-1
CDR3aa: CASSQDVETQYF

j_gene: TRBJ1-1
abundance: few
v_gene: TRBV3-1/TRBV3-2
CDR3aa: CASSQVWTGSNTEAFF

j_gene: TRBJ1-2
abundance: .
v_gene: TRBV11-3
CDR3aa: CASSLRGGGGYTF

j_gene: TRBJ2-2
abundance: few
v_gene: TRBV3-1/TRBV3-2
CDR3aa: CASSPGMGRGGTGELFF

j_gene: TRBJ1-5
abundance: .
v_gene: TRBV3-1/TRBV3-2
CDR3aa: CASSQGNQPQHF

j_gene: TRBJ1-2
abundance: once
v_gene: TRBV15
CDR3aa: CATSRLGGGNGYTF

j_gene: TRBJ2-3
abundance: .
v_gene: TRBV24-1
CDR3aa: CATSDLEDTQYF

j_gene: TRBJ2-5
abundance: .
v_gene: TRBV18
CDR3aa: CASSPLSGTGGQETQYF

j_gene: TRBJ1-1
abundance: once
v_gene: TRBV7-9
CDR3aa: CASSLVQGRTEAFF

j_gene: TRBJ2-1
abundance: .
v_gene: TRBV28
CDR3aa: CASIPNVGDLPYNEQFF

j_gene: TRBJ2-3
abundance: few
v_gene: TRBV2
CDR3aa: CASSFGGTDTQYF

j_gene: TRBJ2-7
abundance: .
v_gene: TRBV7-2
CDR3aa: CASSFERVAYEQYF

j_gene: TRBJ1-4
abundance: once
v_gene: TRBV7-9
CDR3aa: CASSLVRQSHATNEKLFF

j_gene: TRBJ2-1
abundance: .
v_gene: TRBV5-1
CDR3aa: CASSLLAGGQYNEQFF